Below, 14 T cell receptor beta chains from the same sample are listed, as sequenced in a study of identical twins. TCRdb analysed the 5' RACE reads with MiXCR anew, one entry per CDR3 protein. The sample records around 690,000 distinct CDR3 sequences, around 20% being singletons. These data also formed part of another study, on T cells expressing NK-cell markers.

Sequencing input: PBMCs. The origin of the receptors is a woman under 30 in good health.

The chain couples TRBV14 to TRBJ2-2; weak D call: TRBD1 (6 bases). Germline CDR1 SGHDN, CDR2 FVKESK. V was clipped by 2 bases and J by 6 bases, with 13 bases between them. CDR3 length: 15 amino acids. The CDR3 sequence: CASSQSIPGAGELFF. In DNA form, the CDR3 reads TGTGCCAGCAGCCAAAGTATCCCAGGGGCCGGGGAGCTGTTTTTT.

As concerns this clonotype: Since a much larger clone is just one base distant, this may be a read error. Written as DNA, the CDR3 is TGTGCCAGCAGCCAAGACGGAGCGGGAGGGCCCTCTCGTGCTGAGCAGTTCTTC. As protein: CASSQDGAGGPSRAEQFF. The chain employs TRBV14 and TRBJ2-1, with TRBD2 matching over 10 bases. Germline-derived CDR1 and CDR2 are SGHDN and FVKESK. V lost 0 bases, J lost 9 bases, and 14 bases stayed unmatched. CDR3 length: 18 amino acids. Together with reference TRBV14 and TRBJ2-1, the CDR3 gives the full variable domain: EAGVTQFPSHSVIEKGQTVTLRCDPISGHDNLYWYRRVMGKEIKFLLHFVKESKQDESGMPNNRFLAERTGGTYSTLKVQPAELEDSGVYFCASSQDGAGGPSRAEQFFGPGTRLTVL.

This clonotype was found many times. The chain uses TRBV12-3 or TRBV12-4 and TRBJ2-7; D not resolved. The V and J ends lost 6 bases and 5 bases respectively, with 8 bases between them. The CDR3 has 11 amino acids. The CDR3 bases are TGTGCCAGCAGGGCTACACACGAGCAGTACTTC. Amino acids: CASRATHEQYF.

The V gene is TRBV7-8, the J gene TRBJ2-7, with 11 bases matching TRBD2. This CDR3 is built from 16 residues. Germline V gene data show CDR1 as SGHVS and CDR2 as FQNEAQ. The V segment lost 5 bases and the J segment 1 base; nucleotides outside the gene matches: 7. The CDR3 spells CASSAYPSGGSYEQYF. The DNA for the CDR3 is TGTGCCAGCAGCGCCTACCCTAGCGGGGGGTCCTACGAGCAGTACTTC.

This clonotype was seen once. The CDR3 DNA is TGTGCCTGGAGCGTAGGTTGGGGGCAGTTCTTC. Encoded protein: CAWSVGWGQFF. V gene TRBV30 combines with J gene TRBJ2-1, with no clear D. Germline values: CDR1 GTSNPN, CDR2 SVGIG (reference sequence). Trimming took off 3 bases at V and 12 bases at J, with 12 bases between the two ends. This CDR3 comprises 11 residues.

V is TRBV20-1 and J is TRBJ2-4; 7 nucleotides match TRBD1. The CDR3 is 14 residues long. Germline assignment: CDR1 DFQATT and CDR2 SNEGSKA (reference sequence). Losses at the gene ends were 0 bases for V and 7 bases for J; bases not matched to a gene: 6. DNA for the CDR3: TGCAGTGCTAGAGACCCCGACAGGGCCAACATTCAGTACTTC. Protein product: CSARDPDRANIQYF.

Only a few counts were recorded for this clonotype. V gene TRBV6-1 combines with J gene TRBJ2-7; D possibly corresponds to TRBD1 (5 bases). The CDR3 is 13 residues long. Per the germline V gene, CDR1 is MNHNS and CDR2 is SASEGT. The ends were cut back, 2 bases at V and 2 bases at J, with 7 bases in the middle. This chain's CDR3 is CASSEQGPYEQYF. The CDR3 DNA sequence: TGTGCCAGCAGTGAACAGGGCCCCTACGAGCAGTACTTC.

In this sample, this clonotype turned up a few times. The rearrangement joins TRBV4-3 to TRBJ2-3, with D possibly being TRBD2 (6 bases). V was shortened by 3 bases and J by 3 bases, with 13 bases between the two germline ends. Germline V gives CDR1 LGHNA, CDR2 YSLEER. The CDR3 totals 15 residues. The CDR3 region is CASSQWRGWTDTQYF. In DNA, the CDR3 is TGCGCCAGCAGCCAGTGGAGGGGTTGGACAGATACGCAGTATTTT.

The rearrangement links TRBV4-3 to TRBJ2-3; possibly TRBD2 for D (5 bases). The germline V gene encodes CDR1 LGHNA and CDR2 YSLEER. The CDR3 length is 13 residues. V was clipped by 4 bases and J by 5 bases, with 10 bases between them. CDR3 sequence: CASSRWRKDTQYF. CDR3 DNA: TGCGCCAGCAGCCGCTGGAGGAAAGATACGCAGTATTTT.

This clonotype was counted between two and nine times. The chain carries TRBV4-1 and TRBJ2-2; 7 positions match TRBD2. The CDR3 has 15 amino acids. V was pared by 3 bases and J by 8 bases, with 9 bases of the junction left unmatched. Germline loops: CDR1 MGHRA, CDR2 YSYEKL. The chain's CDR3 is CASSQGVTSAGELFF. The CDR3 DNA follows: TGCGCCAGCAGCCAGGGGGTCACTAGCGCTGGGGAGCTGTTTTTT.

This clonotype has a handful of counts. The gene calls are TRBV20-1 and TRBJ1-2; D gene unclear. Germline V lookup: CDR1 DFQATT, CDR2 SNEGSKA (reference sequence). This CDR3 has 12 amino acids. Trimming removed 3 bases from V and 8 bases from J, with 13 bases in between. This CDR3 reads CSASGGPGGYTF. CDR3 nucleotides: TGCAGTGCTAGCGGCGGCCCGGGCGGCTACACCTTC.

The chain recombines TRBV12-3 or TRBV12-4 with TRBJ2-7; no clear D gene. V was clipped by 1 base and J by 0 bases, with 7 bases between them. This CDR3 region has 14 residues. CDR3 in amino acids: CASSLVYSSYEQYF. For the CDR3, the DNA is TGTGCCAGCAGTTTAGTGTACAGCTCCTACGAGCAGTACTTC.

The chain carries TRBV11-2 and TRBJ2-2; TRBD2 might be the D (5 bases). The V gene lost 2 bases and the J gene lost 0 bases, with 16 bases spanning the gap. The CDR3 is 18 residues long. Germline values: CDR1 SGHAT, CDR2 FQNNGV. In DNA, the CDR3 is TGTGCCAGCAGCTTAATCCGGGGTTTTAATACGAACACCGGGGAGCTGTTTTTT. Amino acids: CASSLIRGFNTNTGELFF.

This sequence joins TRBV6-1 and TRBJ2-7; a weak D match, TRBD1 (6 bases). The CDR3 runs to 14 residues. Germline CDR1 is MNHNS and CDR2 is SASEGT. V was cut by 6 bases and J by 4 bases, with 16 bases left in between. CDR3 nucleotide sequence: TGTGCCAGCAGCAAATCCGGGACACCTTACGAGCAGTACTTC. Translated: CASSKSGTPYEQYF.